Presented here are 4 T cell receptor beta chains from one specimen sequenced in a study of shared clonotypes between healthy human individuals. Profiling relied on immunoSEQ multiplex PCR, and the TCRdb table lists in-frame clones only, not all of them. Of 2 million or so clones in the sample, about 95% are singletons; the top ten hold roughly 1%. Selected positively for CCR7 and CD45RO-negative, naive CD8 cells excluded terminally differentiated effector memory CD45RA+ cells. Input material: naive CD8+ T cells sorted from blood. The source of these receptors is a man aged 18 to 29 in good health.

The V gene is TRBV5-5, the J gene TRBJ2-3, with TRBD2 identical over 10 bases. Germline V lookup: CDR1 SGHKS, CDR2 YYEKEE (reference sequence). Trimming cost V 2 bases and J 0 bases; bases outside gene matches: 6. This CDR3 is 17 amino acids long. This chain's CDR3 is CASSLTTSGSSTDTQYF. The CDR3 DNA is TGTGCCAGCAGCTTAACGACTAGCGGGTCTAGCACAGATACGCAGTATTTT.

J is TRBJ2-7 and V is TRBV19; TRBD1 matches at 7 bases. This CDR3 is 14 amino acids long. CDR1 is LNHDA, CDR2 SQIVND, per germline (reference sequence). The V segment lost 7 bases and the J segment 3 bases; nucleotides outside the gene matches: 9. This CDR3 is CASKADRDNYEQYF. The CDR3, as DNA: TGTGCCAGTAAGGCTGACAGGGACAACTACGAGCAGTACTTC.

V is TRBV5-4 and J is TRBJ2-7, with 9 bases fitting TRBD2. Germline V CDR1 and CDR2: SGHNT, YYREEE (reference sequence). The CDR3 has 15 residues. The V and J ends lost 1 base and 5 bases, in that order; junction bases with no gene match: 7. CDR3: CASSLLSGSWDEQYF. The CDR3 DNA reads TGTGCCAGCAGCTTGCTTAGCGGGAGCTGGGACGAGCAGTACTTC.

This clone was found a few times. CDR3 amino acids: CASSPGAQGYTF. CDR3 bases: TGTGCCAGCAGTCCGGGGGCTCAGGGCTACACCTTC. This chain connects TRBV9 to TRBJ1-2; the D gene is possibly TRBD1 (6 bases). Germline-derived CDR1 and CDR2 are SGDLS and YYNGEE. The length of the CDR3 is 12 residues. Trimming stripped 5 bases from V and 8 bases from J, with 13 bases between.